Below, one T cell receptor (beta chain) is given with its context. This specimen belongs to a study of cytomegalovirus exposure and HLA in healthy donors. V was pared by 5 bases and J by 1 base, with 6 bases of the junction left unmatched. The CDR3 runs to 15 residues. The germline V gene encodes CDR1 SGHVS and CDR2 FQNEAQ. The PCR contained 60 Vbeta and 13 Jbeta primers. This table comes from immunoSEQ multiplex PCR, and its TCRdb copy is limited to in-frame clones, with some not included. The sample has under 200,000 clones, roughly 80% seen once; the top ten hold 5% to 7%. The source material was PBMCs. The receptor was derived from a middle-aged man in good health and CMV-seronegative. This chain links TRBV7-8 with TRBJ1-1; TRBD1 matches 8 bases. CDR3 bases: TGTGCCAGCAGCCCTAGGACAGGGACGAACACTGAAGCTTTCTTT. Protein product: CASSPRTGTNTEAFF.